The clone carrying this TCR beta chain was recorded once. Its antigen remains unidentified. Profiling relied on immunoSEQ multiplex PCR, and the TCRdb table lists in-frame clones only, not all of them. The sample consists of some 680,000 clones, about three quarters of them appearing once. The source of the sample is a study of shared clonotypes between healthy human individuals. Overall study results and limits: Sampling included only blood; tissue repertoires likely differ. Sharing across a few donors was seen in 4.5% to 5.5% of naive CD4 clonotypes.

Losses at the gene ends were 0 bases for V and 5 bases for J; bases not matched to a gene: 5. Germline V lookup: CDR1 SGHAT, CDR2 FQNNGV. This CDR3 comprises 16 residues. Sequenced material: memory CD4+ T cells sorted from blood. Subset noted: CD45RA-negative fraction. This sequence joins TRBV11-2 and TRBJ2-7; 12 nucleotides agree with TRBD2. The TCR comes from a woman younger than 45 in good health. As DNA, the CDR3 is TGTGCCAGCAGCTTAGAAGGACTAGCGGGAAGACACGAGCAGTACTTC. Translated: CASSLEGLAGRHEQYF.